The 23 T cell receptor beta chains given below trace back to one sample, sequenced in a study of blood T cell repertoires in COVID-19. Using immunoSEQ multiplex PCR, the repertoire was profiled, and TCRdb retains in-frame clones only, with some absent. There are more than 65,000 clones in the sample; roughly four fifths occur only once, and 7.4% lies in the top ten. The sample consisted of peripheral blood. Receptors were obtained from a human donor in a cohort sampled during active COVID-19.

The CDR3 sequence: CASSLAGEGAGSYEQYF. In DNA, the CDR3 is TGCGCCAGCAGCTTGGCCGGCGAGGGGGCGGGATCCTACGAGCAGTACTTC. The genes are TRBV5-1 and TRBJ2-7; maybe TRBD1 (7 bases). CDR1 and CDR2 from the germline V gene are SGHRS and YFSETQ. This CDR3 comprises 17 residues. Trimming left V 0 bases short and J 1 base short, with 17 bases between.

Points on this clone: The junction differs from germline at one of its ends, possibly a read error. The chain links TRBV7-7 to TRBJ1-5; 11 nucleotides match TRBD1. Germline V gene sequence: CDR1 SSHAT, CDR2 FNYEAQ (reference sequence). The CDR3 spans 16 residues. Here the CDR3 reads CASSLEWDRGAQPQHF. The CDR3 DNA is TGTGCTAGCAGCTTAGAGTGGGACAGGGGGGCCCAGCCCCAGCATTTT.

V usage is TRBV7-2 and J usage is TRBJ2-7; D may be TRBD1 (5 bases). Trimming pared 2 bases from V and 2 bases from J, leaving 13 bases between. CDR1 and CDR2 from the germline V gene are SGHTA and FQGNSA. This CDR3 is 15 amino acids long. The CDR3: CASSLSQTVPYEQYF. The DNA of the CDR3 is TGTGCCAGCAGCTTATCCCAGACAGTACCCTACGAGCAGTACTTC.

The count of this clone is one. The gene calls are TRBV7-2 and TRBJ2-2; TRBD1 matches at 7 bases. This CDR3 has 15 amino acids. Trimming took 3 bases from V and 3 from J; bases not matched to a gene: 4. CDR1 and CDR2 (germline): SGHTA, FQGNSA. As DNA, the CDR3 is TGTGCCAGCAGCTTCGCAGGGGGAGACACCGGGGAGCTGTTTTTT. Translated: CASSFAGGDTGELFF.

The rearrangement joins TRBV6-1 to TRBJ2-7; D is possibly TRBD1 (6 bases). CDR1 is MNHNS, CDR2 SASEGT, per germline. V lost 4 bases and J 1 base, leaving 17 bases between the germline ends. The CDR3 runs to 16 residues. CDR3 nucleotides: TGTGCCAGCAGTGGGGCTACAGGGCAAGCGTCCTACGAGCAGTACTTC. Amino acid sequence: CASSGATGQASYEQYF.

The J gene is TRBJ1-2, the V gene TRBV5-8; D is unclear. This CDR3 region has 17 residues. The germline V gene has CDR1 SGHTS and CDR2 YDEGEE. The V and J ends lost 0 bases and 4 bases respectively, with 19 bases between them. For the CDR3, the DNA is TGTGCCAGCAGCTTGGAGGGAACAGCGGGCCCCAGCTATGGCTACACCTTC. Translated: CASSLEGTAGPSYGYTF.

V and J are TRBV6-6 and TRBJ2-1, with TRBD2 as a possible D gene (6 bases). The CDR3 runs to 14 residues. Germline V lookup: CDR1 MNHNY, CDR2 SVGAGI (reference sequence). V was shortened by 4 bases and J by 8 bases, with 15 bases between the two germline ends. CDR3 region: CASSFGDPGDEQFF. DNA of the CDR3: TGTGCCAGCAGTTTTGGGGACCCGGGAGATGAGCAGTTCTTC.

The chain joins TRBV19 to TRBJ2-5; TRBD1 agrees at 7 bases. Trimming cost V 6 bases and J 0 bases; bases outside gene matches: 4. This CDR3 has 14 residues. Germline V gene sequence: CDR1 LNHDA, CDR2 SQIVND (reference sequence). CDR3 bases: TGTGCCAGTAGGAAACAGGGGAACCAAGAGACCCAGTACTTC. Amino acids: CASRKQGNQETQYF.

The CDR3 region is CASSLAGTGSWETQYF. The DNA for the CDR3 is TGTGCCAGCAGCTTAGCTGGGACAGGGTCATGGGAGACCCAGTACTTC. This chain links TRBV7-2 with TRBJ2-5; 9 positions agree with TRBD1. V lost 0 bases and J lost 5; bases outside the gene matches: 7. The length of the CDR3 is 16 residues. CDR1 and CDR2 from the germline V gene are SGHTA and FQGNSA.

Concerning this clone itself: Within the sample, other DNA sequences also encode this same CDR3. V is TRBV5-1 and J is TRBJ2-5, with 11 bases matching TRBD1. CDR1 SGHRS and CDR2 YFSETQ come from the germline V gene. Trimming took 3 bases from V and 0 from J; bases not matched to a gene: 4. This CDR3 region has 16 residues. This CDR3 reads CASSSGTGGYQETQYF. DNA of the CDR3: TGCGCCAGCAGCTCCGGGACAGGGGGGTACCAAGAGACCCAGTACTTC. Combining the CDR3 with reference TRBV5-1 and TRBJ2-5 gives the whole variable domain KAGVTQTPRYLIKTRGQQVTLSCSPISGHRSVSWYQQTPGQGLQFLFEYFSETQRNKGNFPGRFSGRQFSNSRSEMNVSTLELGDSALYLCASSSGTGGYQETQYFGPGTRLLVL.

This rearrangement joins TRBV5-1 to TRBJ1-6, with 8 bases matching TRBD1. In germline, CDR1 is SGHRS, CDR2 YFSETQ. This CDR3 is 20 amino acids long. V lost 1 base, J lost 0 bases, and 12 bases stayed unmatched. The CDR3 DNA follows: TGCGCCAGCAGCTTGTGGGCACGACAGGGGCTGAGCTCCTATAATTCACCCCTCCACTTT. Translating gives CASSLWARQGLSSYNSPLHF.

This clone was seen a single time. This chain uses TRBV9 with TRBJ2-4; TRBD1 agrees at 8 bases. Per germline, CDR1 SGDLS and CDR2 YYNGEE. The CDR3 covers 18 residues. The ends lost 3 bases at V and 5 bases at J; junction bases unmatched: 16. CDR3 sequence: CASSAGFPYLTGENIQYF. The CDR3 DNA reads TGTGCCAGCAGCGCCGGTTTCCCCTACTTGACAGGGGAAAACATTCAGTACTTC.

The gene calls are TRBV6-6 and TRBJ1-5; the D gene is possibly TRBD1 (6 bases). The CDR3 length is 13 residues. The V gene's germline CDR1 is MNHNY and CDR2 SVGAGI (reference sequence). Trimming cost V 5 bases and J 9 bases, with 14 bases left between them. CDR3 DNA: TGTGCCAGCAGTCCGGGACAAATCTCGCCCCAGCATTTT. Amino acids: CASSPGQISPQHF.

This chain connects TRBV7-2 to TRBJ1-5; D is perhaps TRBD1 (6 bases). The ends were cut back, 4 bases at V and 6 bases at J, with 13 bases in the middle. The V gene's germline CDR1 is SGHTA and CDR2 FQGNSA. CDR3 size: 14 residues. In DNA, the CDR3 is TGTGCCAGCAGCTCAATACAGGGTCGTCAGCCCCAGCATTTT. This translates into CASSSIQGRQPQHF.

The V and J genes are TRBV19 and TRBJ2-6; tentative D call: TRBD1 (5 bases). Trimming took 7 bases from V and 0 from J, leaving 7 bases between them. Germline V CDR1 and CDR2: LNHDA, SQIVND (reference sequence). The CDR3 has 14 amino acids. CDR3 sequence: CASKGDSGANVLTF. The CDR3 DNA follows: TGTGCCAGTAAAGGGGACTCTGGGGCCAACGTCCTGACTTTC.

The CDR3 loop reads CASSRDRNTEAFF. CDR3 DNA: TGTGCCAGCAGCCGGGACAGGAACACTGAAGCTTTCTTT. The chain recombines TRBV7-2 with TRBJ1-1; 7 bases are shared with TRBD1. This CDR3 has 13 residues. The V gene end was trimmed by 5 bases and the J gene end by 1 base; junction bases not matched to a gene: 1. From germline, CDR1 is SGHTA and CDR2 FQGNSA.

The chain recombines TRBV14 with TRBJ2-7; TRBD2 aligns across 8 bases. The CDR3 totals 13 residues. Germline V gene data show CDR1 as SGHDN and CDR2 as FVKESK. Trimming at V came to 0 bases and at J to 6 bases, leaving 1 base not matched to a gene. The CDR3, as DNA: TGTGCCAGCAGCCAAGATCTAGCGGGCGAGCAGTACTTC. Translated, it gives CASSQDLAGEQYF.

The chain links TRBV6-5 to TRBJ2-7; the match to TRBD1 covers 7 bases. The CDR3 runs to 12 residues. Germline lookup yields CDR1 MNHEY and CDR2 SVGAGI. Trimming removed 6 bases from V and 4 bases from J; junction bases left unmatched: 3. The CDR3 DNA reads as TGTGCCAGCAGCCTACAGGGGTACGAGCAGTACTTC. It yields the protein CASSLQGYEQYF.

The rearrangement joins TRBV2 to TRBJ1-2, with TRBD1 matching over 7 bases. Germline V gene data show CDR1 as SNHLY and CDR2 as FYNNEI. Germline trimming cut 3 bases from V and 2 bases from J; bases unmatched to any gene: 3. The CDR3 loop spans 14 amino acids. CDR3 coding DNA: TGTGCCAGCAGTGACCCGGGACAGAACTATGGCTACACCTTC. Translating gives CASSDPGQNYGYTF.

The chain combines TRBV5-6 with TRBJ2-6; 9 nucleotides agree with TRBD1. Germline assignment: CDR1 SGHDT and CDR2 YYEEEE. The V gene end was trimmed by 5 bases and the J gene end by 0 bases; junction bases not matched to a gene: 9. This CDR3 is built from 18 residues. The CDR3 is CASSWTGTGFSGANVLTF. DNA for the CDR3: TGTGCCAGCAGTTGGACCGGGACAGGGTTCTCTGGGGCCAACGTCCTGACTTTC.

The CDR3 DNA sequence: TGTGCCAGCAGCCTAATGGGGGACTCGCGGGGGGACGAGCAGTACTTC. Amino acids: CASSLMGDSRGDEQYF. The chain joins TRBV7-2 to TRBJ2-7, with TRBD2 matching 8 bases. Trimming removed 5 bases from V and 5 bases from J; junction bases left unmatched: 14. This CDR3 is 16 amino acids long. CDR1 is SGHTA and CDR2 is FQGNSA in the germline V gene.

In this sample, this clone turned up once. The genes are TRBV5-4 and TRBJ2-5; D is perhaps TRBD2 (6 bases). Germline V lookup: CDR1 SGHNT, CDR2 YYREEE (reference sequence). The ends were cut back, 4 bases at V and 4 bases at J, with 14 bases in the middle. This CDR3 has 14 amino acids. The CDR3 nucleotides read TGTGCCAGCAGCAGAACGGGGGAACGAGAGACCCAGTACTTC. Residues: CASSRTGERETQYF.

This clone was seen a handful of times. The V and J genes are TRBV19 and TRBJ2-4; TRBD1 matches 8 bases. Germline lookup yields CDR1 LNHDA and CDR2 SQIVND (reference sequence). The V and J ends lost 4 bases and 2 bases, in that order; junction bases with no gene match: 4. This CDR3 region has 15 residues. The CDR3 sequence is CASSTRTGSKNIQYF. DNA for the CDR3: TGTGCCAGTAGTACCAGGACAGGGTCCAAAAACATTCAGTACTTC.